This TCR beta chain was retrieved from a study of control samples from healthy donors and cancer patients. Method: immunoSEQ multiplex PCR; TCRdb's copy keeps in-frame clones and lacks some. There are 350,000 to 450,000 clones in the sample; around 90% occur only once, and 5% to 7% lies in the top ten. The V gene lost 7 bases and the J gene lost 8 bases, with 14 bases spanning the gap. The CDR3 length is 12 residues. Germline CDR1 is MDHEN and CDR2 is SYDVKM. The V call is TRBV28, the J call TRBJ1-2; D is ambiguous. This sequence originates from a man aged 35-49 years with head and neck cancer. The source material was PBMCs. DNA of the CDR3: TGTGCCAGCATCTCACAAGGAGGCGGCTACACCTTC. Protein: CASISQGGGYTF.